The 17 T cell receptor beta chains reported below all come from one sample, sequenced in a study of T cells in pancreatic ductal adenocarcinoma. The selected patients with pancreatic ductal adenocarcinoma had surgery but no neoadjuvant therapy. Method: immunoSEQ multiplex PCR; TCRdb's copy keeps in-frame clones and lacks some. Of hundreds of clones in the sample, around 90% were seen once. The sample was pancreatic tumor tissue. Receptors were obtained from a human donor with pancreatic ductal adenocarcinoma. The donor label of this sample is uncertain.

The chain recombines TRBV30 with TRBJ1-5; possible D gene TRBD1, 6 bases. The germline CDR1 and CDR2 sequences are GTSNPN and SVGIG (reference sequence). The V gene lost 5 bases and the J gene lost 0 bases, with 11 bases spanning the gap. The CDR3 covers 14 residues. The CDR3 protein is CAWGRTVSNQPQHF. As DNA, the CDR3 is TGTGCCTGGGGACGGACAGTTAGCAATCAGCCCCAGCATTTT.

The J gene is TRBJ2-3, the V gene TRBV7-2, with a tentative D call TRBD2 (5 bases). CDR1 is SGHTA and CDR2 is FQGNSA in the germline V gene. The CDR3 is made up of 14 amino acids. V was shortened by 7 bases and J by 2 bases, with 13 bases between the two germline ends. The CDR3 sequence: CASTSSSTTDTQYF. Written as DNA, the CDR3 is TGTGCCAGCACTTCTAGCAGTACCACAGATACGCAGTATTTT.

V is TRBV30 and J is TRBJ2-2; 9 bases agree with TRBD2. The germline V gene encodes CDR1 GTSNPN and CDR2 SVGIG (reference sequence). The V and J ends lost 0 bases and 7 bases, in that order; junction bases with no gene match: 12. The CDR3 length is 17 residues. The CDR3 loop is CAWSVRVAGDLVGELFF. CDR3 nucleotides: TGTGCCTGGAGTGTACGGGTAGCGGGAGATTTGGTCGGGGAGCTGTTTTTT.

This rearrangement joins TRBV20-1 to TRBJ2-7; D gene unclear. The CDR3 is 11 amino acids. V was clipped by 6 bases and J by 6 bases, with 12 bases between them. Germline V gives CDR1 DFQATT, CDR2 SNEGSKA (reference sequence). CDR3 coding DNA: TGCAGTGCGGCCGAACTGGGCGAGCAGTACTTC. Amino acids: CSAAELGEQYF.

This rearrangement joins TRBV4-2 to TRBJ2-3; no clear D. Germline V gene sequence: CDR1 LGHNA, CDR2 YNFKEQ. V lost 0 bases and J 6 bases, leaving 10 bases between the germline ends. This CDR3 comprises 14 residues. The CDR3 DNA follows: TGTGCCAGCAGCCAAGAGGGCAGAATGGATACGCAGTATTTT. It is translated as CASSQEGRMDTQYF.

This clone was detected only once. This sequence joins TRBV11-1 and TRBJ2-3, with 11 bases fitting TRBD2. This CDR3 contains 17 residues. V lost 0 bases to trimming and J lost 4 bases; unmatched junction nucleotides: 6. Looked up from germline, CDR1 is SGHAT and CDR2 is FQDESV (reference sequence). DNA for the CDR3: TGTGCCAGCAGCTTAGCTCTTCTAGCGGGAGGAGCAGATACGCAGTATTTT. Protein: CASSLALLAGGADTQYF.

DNA of the CDR3: TGTGCCAGCAGTGCCTCCCTCCGGACGGAGGGAAACACCATATATTTT. Its protein product is CASSASLRTEGNTIYF. The rearrangement links TRBV6-1 to TRBJ1-3; D remains unclear. The CDR3 covers 16 residues. Germline V gives CDR1 MNHNS, CDR2 SASEGT. With 4 bases removed from V and 4 bases from J, the gap between germline ends came to 17 bases.

The chain combines TRBV6-6 with TRBJ2-7; 9 bases match TRBD1. Germline CDR1 MNHNY, CDR2 SVGAGI (reference sequence). The CDR3 consists of 14 residues. V trimming: 4 bases; J trimming: 7 bases; junction bases outside the gene matches: 8. The CDR3 loop is CASSFLGTGNEQYF. CDR3 bases: TGTGCCAGCAGTTTCCTAGGGACAGGGAATGAGCAGTACTTC.

The V and J genes are TRBV7-3 and TRBJ1-5, with D uncertain. CDR1 and CDR2 (germline): SGHTA, FQGTGA. Trimming pared 6 bases from V and 0 bases from J, leaving 6 bases between. The CDR3 runs 13 residues. CDR3 residues: CASSLDSNQPQHF. CDR3 bases: TGTGCCAGCAGTTTGGATAGCAATCAGCCCCAGCATTTT.

The chain employs TRBV28 and TRBJ1-1, with 8 positions matching TRBD1. The ends lost 1 base at V and 6 bases at J; junction bases unmatched: 7. The CDR3 runs 15 residues. Germline CDR1 and CDR2: MDHEN and SYDVKM. In DNA, the CDR3 is TGTGCCAGCAGTTTATATCAAACAGGGGGGTCTGAAGCTTTCTTT. This translates into CASSLYQTGGSEAFF.

J is TRBJ2-1 and V is TRBV9, with 7 bases lining up with TRBD2. V gave up 1 base and J gave up 2 bases; unmatched junction bases: 3. The CDR3 has 15 amino acids. Germline loops: CDR1 SGDLS, CDR2 YYNGEE. CDR3 nucleotides: TGTGCCAGCAGCGTACAGGGACTACCCTACAATGAGCAGTTCTTC. Translating it yields CASSVQGLPYNEQFF.

In regard to this clone: The sample holds other DNA sequences that translate to the same CDR3. This rearrangement joins TRBV19 to TRBJ1-2; tentatively, D is TRBD1 (6 bases). Trimming removed 3 bases at V and 7 bases at J, with 12 bases between. The CDR3 runs to 13 residues. Germline CDR1 and CDR2: LNHDA and SQIVND (reference sequence). This CDR3 is CASSITGYPGYTF. The CDR3 bases are TGTGCCAGTAGTATCACAGGGTACCCTGGCTACACCTTC.

The chain employs TRBV27 and TRBJ2-6; D is undetermined. CDR1 is MNHEY, CDR2 SMNVEV, per germline (reference sequence). The ends were cut back, 4 bases at V and 0 bases at J, with 13 bases in the middle. The CDR3 loop spans 17 amino acids. The CDR3 region is CASSWTSRSSGANVLTF. For the CDR3, the DNA is TGTGCCAGCAGTTGGACCTCACGGAGCTCTGGGGCCAACGTCCTGACTTTC.

This clone appeared once. The chain couples TRBV5-1 to TRBJ1-2, with D unresolved. The length of the CDR3 is 14 residues. The germline CDR1 and CDR2 sequences are SGHRS and YFSETQ. V lost 4 bases to trimming and J lost 0 bases, with 10 bases between them. The CDR3 protein is CASSPSMANYGYTF. DNA for the CDR3: TGCGCCAGCAGCCCCAGCATGGCTAACTATGGCTACACCTTC.

The chain employs TRBV7-6 and TRBJ2-7; D gene unclear. The germline CDR1 and CDR2 sequences are SGHVS and FNYEAQ. This CDR3 is 12 amino acids long. Trimming cost V 3 bases and J 3 bases, with 6 bases left between them. The CDR3 DNA follows: TGTGCCAGCAGCTTTCCCAACTACGAGCAGTACTTC. Residues: CASSFPNYEQYF.

This clone occurred a few times. The genes are TRBV21-1 and TRBJ1-2. TRBV21-1 is a known pseudogene. This CDR3 is built from 14 residues. The CDR3 reads CASSKDWAGDCYTF. The CDR3 bases are TGTGCCAGCAGCAAAGACTGGGCAGGAGACTGCTACACCTTC.

The genes are TRBV28 and TRBJ2-1; D gene ambiguous. V lost 7 bases, J lost 0 bases, and 13 bases lay in between. The CDR3 length is 15 residues. Germline CDR1 reads MDHEN; CDR2 reads SYDVKM. The CDR3 here is CASKRSISSYNEQFF. The CDR3 DNA sequence: TGTGCCAGCAAAAGGTCCATCAGCTCCTACAATGAGCAGTTCTTC.